The T cell receptor beta chain under discussion was sequenced for a study of breast tumors, draining lymph nodes, adjacent tissues. General study findings and limits: Compared with lymph nodes, tumors were less diverse; compared with nontumor tissue, more.

The lymph nodes were axillary draining lymph nodes from breast cancer patients. TCRdb reprocessed the multiplex PCR reads via MiXCR and lists one record per CDR3 protein. The data hold some 250,000 distinct CDR3 sequences, with nearly 35% observed a single time. This clonotype has only a few counts. Its antigen is as yet unknown. Germline and junction disagree at one end, which may indicate a read error. Germline CDR1 reads DFQATT; CDR2 reads SNEGSKA (reference sequence). The CDR3 consists of 12 residues. Input material: axillary lymph node tissue. This receptor was identified in a female donor with breast cancer. Some clones in this sample may be carry-over from other donors' samples. The J gene is TRBJ2-5, the V gene TRBV20-1, with D tentatively TRBD2 (6 bases). DNA for the CDR3: TGCAGTGCATGGGAGTCGGGAGAGACCCCGTACTTC. Encoded protein: CSAWESGETPYF.